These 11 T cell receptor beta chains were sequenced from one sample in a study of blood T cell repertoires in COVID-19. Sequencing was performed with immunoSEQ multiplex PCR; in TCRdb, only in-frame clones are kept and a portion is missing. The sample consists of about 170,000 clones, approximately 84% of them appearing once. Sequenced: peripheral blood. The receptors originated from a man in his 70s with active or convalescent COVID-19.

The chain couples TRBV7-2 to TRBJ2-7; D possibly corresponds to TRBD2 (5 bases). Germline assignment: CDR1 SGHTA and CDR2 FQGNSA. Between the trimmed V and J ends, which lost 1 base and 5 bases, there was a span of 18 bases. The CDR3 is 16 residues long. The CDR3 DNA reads TGTGCCAGCAGCTTAGAGCGGCACTACCCTTTCCACGAGCAGTACTTC. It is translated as CASSLERHYPFHEQYF.

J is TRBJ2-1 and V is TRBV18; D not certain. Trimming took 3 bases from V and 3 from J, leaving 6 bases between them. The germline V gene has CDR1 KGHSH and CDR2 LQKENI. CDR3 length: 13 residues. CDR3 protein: CASSPSVYNEQFF. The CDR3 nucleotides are TGTGCCAGCTCACCTAGTGTCTACAATGAGCAGTTCTTC.

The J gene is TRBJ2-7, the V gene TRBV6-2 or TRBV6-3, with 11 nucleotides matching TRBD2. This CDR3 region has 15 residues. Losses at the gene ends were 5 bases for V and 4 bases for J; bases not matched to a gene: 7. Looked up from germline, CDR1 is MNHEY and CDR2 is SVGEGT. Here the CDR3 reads CASSRSGLAAYEQYF. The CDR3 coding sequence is TGTGCCAGCAGTCGGTCGGGACTAGCGGCATACGAGCAGTACTTC.

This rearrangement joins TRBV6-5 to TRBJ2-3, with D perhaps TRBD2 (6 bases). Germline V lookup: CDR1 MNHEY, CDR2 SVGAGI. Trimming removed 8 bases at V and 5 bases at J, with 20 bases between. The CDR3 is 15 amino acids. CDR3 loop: CASGGTSRSGDTQYF. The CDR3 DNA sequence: TGTGCCAGCGGGGGGACCTCGAGGTCGGGAGATACGCAGTATTTT.

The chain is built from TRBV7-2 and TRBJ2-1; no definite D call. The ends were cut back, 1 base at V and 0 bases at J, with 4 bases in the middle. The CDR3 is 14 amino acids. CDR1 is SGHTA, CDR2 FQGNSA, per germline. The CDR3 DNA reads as TGTGCCAGCAGCTTAGACAGCTCCTACAATGAGCAGTTCTTC. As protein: CASSLDSSYNEQFF.

The CDR3 DNA sequence: TGTGCCAGCAGCTTAGACACTTCCCATGGGGAGCTGTTTTTT. Translated: CASSLDTSHGELFF. The rearrangement joins TRBV11-3 to TRBJ2-2; D gene unclear. The V end lost 0 bases, the J end lost 8 bases, and 10 bases lay between the germline ends. The V gene's germline CDR1 is SGHNT and CDR2 YENEEA. The CDR3 length is 14 residues.

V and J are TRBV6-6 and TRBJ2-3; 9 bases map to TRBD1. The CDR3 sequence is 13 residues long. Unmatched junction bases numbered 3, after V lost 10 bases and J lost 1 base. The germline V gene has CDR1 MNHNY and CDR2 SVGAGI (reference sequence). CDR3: CATRTGGTDTQYF. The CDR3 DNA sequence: TGTGCCACCAGGACAGGGGGCACAGATACGCAGTATTTT.

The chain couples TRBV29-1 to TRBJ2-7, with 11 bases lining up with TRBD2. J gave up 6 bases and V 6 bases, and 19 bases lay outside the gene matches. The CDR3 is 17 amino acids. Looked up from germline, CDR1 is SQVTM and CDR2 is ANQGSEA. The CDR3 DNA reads TGCAGCGTAAAGGGGGGGACAGGCCTAGCGGGAGGATTCGAGCAGTACTTC. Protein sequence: CSVKGGTGLAGGFEQYF.

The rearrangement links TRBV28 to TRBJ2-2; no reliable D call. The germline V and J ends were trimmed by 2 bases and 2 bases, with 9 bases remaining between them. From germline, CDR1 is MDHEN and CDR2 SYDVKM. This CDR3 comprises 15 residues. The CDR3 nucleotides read TGTGCCAGCAGTTTAAACAGACGAAACACCGGGGAGCTGTTTTTT. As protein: CASSLNRRNTGELFF.

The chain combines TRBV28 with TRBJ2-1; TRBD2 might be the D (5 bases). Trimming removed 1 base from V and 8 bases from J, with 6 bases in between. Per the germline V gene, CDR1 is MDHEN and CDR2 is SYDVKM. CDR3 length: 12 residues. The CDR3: CASSLSGYEQFF. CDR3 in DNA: TGTGCCAGCAGTTTATCGGGATATGAGCAGTTCTTC.

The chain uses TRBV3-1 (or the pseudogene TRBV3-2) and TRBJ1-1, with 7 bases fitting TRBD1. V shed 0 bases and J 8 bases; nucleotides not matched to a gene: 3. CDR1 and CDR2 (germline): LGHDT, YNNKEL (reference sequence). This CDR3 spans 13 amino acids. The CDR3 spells CASSQENRGEAFF. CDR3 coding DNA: TGTGCCAGCAGCCAAGAAAACAGGGGCGAAGCTTTCTTT.